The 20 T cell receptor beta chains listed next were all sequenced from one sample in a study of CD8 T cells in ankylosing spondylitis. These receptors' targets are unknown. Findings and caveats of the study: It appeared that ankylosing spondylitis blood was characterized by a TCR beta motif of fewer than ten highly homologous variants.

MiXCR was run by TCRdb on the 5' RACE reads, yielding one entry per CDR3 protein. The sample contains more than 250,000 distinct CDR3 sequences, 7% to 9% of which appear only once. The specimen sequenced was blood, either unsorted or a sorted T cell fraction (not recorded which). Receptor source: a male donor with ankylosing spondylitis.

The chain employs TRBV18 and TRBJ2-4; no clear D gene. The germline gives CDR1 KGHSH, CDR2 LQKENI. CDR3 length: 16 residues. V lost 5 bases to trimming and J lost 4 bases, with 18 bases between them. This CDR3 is CASSKGIEAEKNIQYF. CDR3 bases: TGTGCCAGCTCAAAAGGGATCGAAGCCGAAAAAAACATTCAGTACTTC.

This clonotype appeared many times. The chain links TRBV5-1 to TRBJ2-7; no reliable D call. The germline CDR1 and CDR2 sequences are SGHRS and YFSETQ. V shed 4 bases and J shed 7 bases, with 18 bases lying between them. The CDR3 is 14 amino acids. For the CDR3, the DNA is TGCGCCAGCAGCCTACAACTTAATCGCAGGGAGCAGTACTTC. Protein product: CASSLQLNRREQYF.

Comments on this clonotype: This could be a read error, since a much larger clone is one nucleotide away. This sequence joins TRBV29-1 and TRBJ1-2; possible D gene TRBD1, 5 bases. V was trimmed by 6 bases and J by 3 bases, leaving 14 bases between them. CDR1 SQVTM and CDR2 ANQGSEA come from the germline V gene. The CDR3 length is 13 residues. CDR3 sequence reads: CSVPGKGHYGYTF. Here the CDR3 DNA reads TGCAGCGTCCCCGGGAAGGGGCACTATGGCTACACCTTC.

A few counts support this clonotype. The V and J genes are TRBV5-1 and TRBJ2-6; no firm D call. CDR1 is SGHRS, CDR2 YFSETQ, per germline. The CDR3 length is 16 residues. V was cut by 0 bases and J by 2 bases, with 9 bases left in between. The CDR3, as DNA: TGCGCCAGCAGCTTGGTTCTATCCCCTGGGGCCAACGTCCTGACTTTC. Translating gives CASSLVLSPGANVLTF.

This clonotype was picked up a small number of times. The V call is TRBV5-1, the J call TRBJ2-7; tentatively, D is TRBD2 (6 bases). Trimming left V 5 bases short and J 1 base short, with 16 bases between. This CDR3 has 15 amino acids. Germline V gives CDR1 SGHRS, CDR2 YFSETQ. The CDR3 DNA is TGCGCCAGCAGTCCCCTGGGGGGATTGTCCTACGAGCAGTACTTC. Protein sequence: CASSPLGGLSYEQYF.

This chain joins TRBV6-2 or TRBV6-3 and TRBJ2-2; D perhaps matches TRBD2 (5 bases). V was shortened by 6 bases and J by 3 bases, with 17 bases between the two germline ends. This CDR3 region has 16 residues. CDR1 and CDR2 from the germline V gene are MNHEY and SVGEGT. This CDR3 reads CASSRGLFGDTGELFF. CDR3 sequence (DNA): TGTGCCAGCAGCCGAGGACTCTTTGGGGACACCGGGGAGCTGTTTTTT.

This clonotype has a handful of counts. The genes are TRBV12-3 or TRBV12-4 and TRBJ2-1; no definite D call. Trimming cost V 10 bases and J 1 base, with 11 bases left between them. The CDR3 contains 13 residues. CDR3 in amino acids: CATGLGSYNEQFF. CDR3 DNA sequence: TGTGCCACCGGTCTTGGGTCCTACAATGAGCAGTTCTTC.

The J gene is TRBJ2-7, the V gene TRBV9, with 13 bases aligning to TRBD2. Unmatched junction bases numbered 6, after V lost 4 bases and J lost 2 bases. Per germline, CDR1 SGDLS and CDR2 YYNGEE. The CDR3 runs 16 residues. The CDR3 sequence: CASSPGGTSGAYEQYF. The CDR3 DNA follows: TGTGCCAGCAGCCCTGGGGGGACTAGCGGGGCCTACGAGCAGTACTTC. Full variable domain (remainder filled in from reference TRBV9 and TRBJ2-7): DSGVTQTPKHLITATGQRVTLRCSPRSGDLSVYWYQQSLDQGLQFLIQYYNGEERAKGNILERFSAQQFPDLHSELNLSSLELGDSALYFCASSPGGTSGAYEQYFGPGTRLTVT.

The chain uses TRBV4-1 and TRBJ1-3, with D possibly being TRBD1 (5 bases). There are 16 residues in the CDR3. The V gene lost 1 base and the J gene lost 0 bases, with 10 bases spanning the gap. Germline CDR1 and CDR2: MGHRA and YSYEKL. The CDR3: CASSQGGHLSGNTIYF. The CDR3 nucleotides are TGCGCCAGCAGCCAAGGAGGACACCTCTCTGGAAACACCATATATTTT.

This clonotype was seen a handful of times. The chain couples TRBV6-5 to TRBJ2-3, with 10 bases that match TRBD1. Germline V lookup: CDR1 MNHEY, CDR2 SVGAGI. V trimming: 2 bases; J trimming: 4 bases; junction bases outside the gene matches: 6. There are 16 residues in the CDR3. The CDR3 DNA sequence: TGTGCCAGCAGTTACCCCGACAGGGGGCCTGCAGATACGCAGTATTTT. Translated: CASSYPDRGPADTQYF.

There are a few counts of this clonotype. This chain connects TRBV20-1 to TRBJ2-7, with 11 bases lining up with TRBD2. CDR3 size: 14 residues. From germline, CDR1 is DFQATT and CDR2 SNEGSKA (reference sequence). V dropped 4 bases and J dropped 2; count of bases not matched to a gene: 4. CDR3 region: CSATPSGRTYEQYF. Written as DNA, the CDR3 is TGCAGTGCTACCCCTAGCGGGAGGACCTACGAGCAGTACTTC.

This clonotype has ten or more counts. CDR3 loop: CASSSTGSSSYNEQFF. The CDR3 DNA follows: TGCGCCAGCAGCTCGACAGGGTCTAGCTCCTACAATGAGCAGTTCTTC. This chain connects TRBV5-1 to TRBJ2-1; 7 bases align to TRBD1. The germline gives CDR1 SGHRS, CDR2 YFSETQ. The CDR3 sequence is 16 residues long. V lost 3 bases to trimming and J lost 0 bases; unmatched junction nucleotides: 6. Full variable domain (remainder filled in from reference TRBV5-1 and TRBJ2-1): KAGVTQTPRYLIKTRGQQVTLSCSPISGHRSVSWYQQTPGQGLQFLFEYFSETQRNKGNFPGRFSGRQFSNSRSEMNVSTLELGDSALYLCASSSTGSSSYNEQFFGPGTRLTVL.

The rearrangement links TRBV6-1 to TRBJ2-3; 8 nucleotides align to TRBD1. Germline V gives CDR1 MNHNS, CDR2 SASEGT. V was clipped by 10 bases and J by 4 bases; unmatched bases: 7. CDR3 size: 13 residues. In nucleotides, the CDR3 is TGTGCCACCGCGGACAGGGTACCAGATACGCAGTATTTT. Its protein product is CATADRVPDTQYF.

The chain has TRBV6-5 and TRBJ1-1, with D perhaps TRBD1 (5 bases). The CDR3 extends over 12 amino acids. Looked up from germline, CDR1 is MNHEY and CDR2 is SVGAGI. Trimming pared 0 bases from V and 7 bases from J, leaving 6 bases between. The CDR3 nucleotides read TGTGCCAGCAGTTACTCTAGGGGTGAAGCTTTCTTT. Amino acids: CASSYSRGEAFF.

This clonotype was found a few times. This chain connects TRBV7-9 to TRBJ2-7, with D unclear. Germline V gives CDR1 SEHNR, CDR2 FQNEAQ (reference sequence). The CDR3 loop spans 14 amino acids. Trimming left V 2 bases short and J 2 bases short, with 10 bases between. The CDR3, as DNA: TGTGCCAGCAGCTTAACGGGTTTCCCCTACGAGCAGTACTTC. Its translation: CASSLTGFPYEQYF. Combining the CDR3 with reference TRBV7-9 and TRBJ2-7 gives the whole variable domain DTGVSQNPRHKITKRGQNVTFRCDPISEHNRLYWYRQTLGQGPEFLTYFQNEAQLEKSRLLSDRFSAERPKGSFSTLEIQRTEQGDSAMYLCASSLTGFPYEQYFGPGTRLTVT.

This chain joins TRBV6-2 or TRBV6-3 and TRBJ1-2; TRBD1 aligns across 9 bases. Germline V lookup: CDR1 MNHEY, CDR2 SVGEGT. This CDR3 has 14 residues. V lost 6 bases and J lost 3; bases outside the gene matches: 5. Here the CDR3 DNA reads TGTGCCAGCAGACCGGGACAGGGAGACTATGGCTACACCTTC. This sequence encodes CASRPGQGDYGYTF.

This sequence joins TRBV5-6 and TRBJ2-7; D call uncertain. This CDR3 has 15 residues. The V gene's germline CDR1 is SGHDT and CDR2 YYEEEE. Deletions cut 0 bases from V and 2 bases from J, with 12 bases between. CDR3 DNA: TGTGCCAGCAGCTTGGCAGGCCAGTCCCCCTACGAGCAGTACTTC. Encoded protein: CASSLAGQSPYEQYF.

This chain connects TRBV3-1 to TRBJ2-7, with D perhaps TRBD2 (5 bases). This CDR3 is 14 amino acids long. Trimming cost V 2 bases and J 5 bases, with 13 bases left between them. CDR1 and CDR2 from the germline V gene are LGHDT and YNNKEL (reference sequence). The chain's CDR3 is CASSQYIRGNEQYF. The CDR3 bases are TGTGCCAGCAGCCAATACATCCGAGGGAACGAGCAGTACTTC.

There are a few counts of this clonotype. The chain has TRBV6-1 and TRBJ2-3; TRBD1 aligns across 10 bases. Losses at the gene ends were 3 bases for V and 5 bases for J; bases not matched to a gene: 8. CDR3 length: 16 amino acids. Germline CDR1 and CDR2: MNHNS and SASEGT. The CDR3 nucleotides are TGTGCCAGCAGTGATCGGACAGGGGGTATCGTAGATACGCAGTATTTT. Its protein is CASSDRTGGIVDTQYF.

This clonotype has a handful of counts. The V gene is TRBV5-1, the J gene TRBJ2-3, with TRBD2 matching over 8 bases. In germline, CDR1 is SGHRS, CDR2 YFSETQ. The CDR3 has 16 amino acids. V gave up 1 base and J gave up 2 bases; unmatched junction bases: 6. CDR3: CASSLLTSGATDTQYF. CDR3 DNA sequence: TGCGCCAGCAGCTTGCTTACTAGCGGTGCCACAGATACGCAGTATTTT. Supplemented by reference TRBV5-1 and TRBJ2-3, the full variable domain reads KAGVTQTPRYLIKTRGQQVTLSCSPISGHRSVSWYQQTPGQGLQFLFEYFSETQRNKGNFPGRFSGRQFSNSRSEMNVSTLELGDSALYLCASSLLTSGATDTQYFGPGTRLTVL.